These 30 T cell receptor beta chains share one sample of origin, sequenced in a study of blood T cell repertoires in COVID-19. Produced via immunoSEQ multiplex PCR; TCRdb's table is partial and in-frame only. This sample has about 34,000 clones, with around three quarters found just once. The specimen was peripheral blood. These receptors all stem from an older woman with acute or convalescent COVID-19.

The chain employs TRBV19 and TRBJ1-5; a possible D gene is TRBD1 (5 bases). The germline gives CDR1 LNHDA, CDR2 SQIVND (reference sequence). The CDR3 spans 18 residues. Trimming took 5 bases from V and 2 from J, leaving 22 bases between them. The CDR3 DNA follows: TGTGCCAGTAGTGGGATTCCTTCCGGGGGGGTTGGCAATCAGCCCCAGCATTTT. It translates to CASSGIPSGGVGNQPQHF.

The chain recombines TRBV27 with TRBJ2-1; 13 bases are shared with TRBD2. Unmatched junction bases numbered 2, after V lost 3 bases and J lost 3 bases. The CDR3 contains 16 residues. Germline assignment: CDR1 MNHEY and CDR2 SMNVEV (reference sequence). The CDR3 DNA is TGTGCCAGCAGTTTCCGACTAGCGGGAGGCTACAATGAGCAGTTCTTC. Translation gives CASSFRLAGGYNEQFF.

The sample holds one count of this clone. The rearrangement links TRBV3-1 (or the pseudogene TRBV3-2) to TRBJ2-1, with TRBD1 as a possible D gene (6 bases). The CDR3 has 17 amino acids. The germline V gene encodes CDR1 LGHDT and CDR2 YNNKEL (reference sequence). Trimming cost V 0 bases and J 8 bases, with 20 bases left between them. The CDR3 bases are TGTGCCAGCAGCCAAGATACCGGGGACATCCTGGGCGATGAGCAGTTCTTC. It specifies CASSQDTGDILGDEQFF.

The V and J genes are TRBV3-1 (or the pseudogene TRBV3-2) and TRBJ1-1, with TRBD1 matching 8 bases. J was trimmed by 4 bases and V by 2 bases; bases with no gene match: 12. Germline CDR1 LGHDT, CDR2 YNNKEL (reference sequence). The CDR3 totals 17 residues. Written as DNA, the CDR3 is TGTGCCAGCAGCCAACACAACAGGGGGATTATTGGCACTGAAGCTTTCTTT. Translation gives CASSQHNRGIIGTEAFF.

This clone was recorded only once. The V call is TRBV6-5, the J call TRBJ1-2; 11 nucleotides align to TRBD1. The CDR3 length is 15 residues. V dropped 7 bases and J dropped 3; count of bases not matched to a gene: 7. Germline V gene lookup returns CDR1 MNHEY and CDR2 SVGAGI. The CDR3 coding sequence is TGTGCCAGCATCGAACGGGACAGGGGGTACTATGGCTACACCTTC. Encoded protein: CASIERDRGYYGYTF.

The chain recombines TRBV5-1 with TRBJ1-1; no firm D call. Germline V lookup: CDR1 SGHRS, CDR2 YFSETQ. Trimming removed 1 base at V and 5 bases at J, with 12 bases between. This CDR3 has 14 residues. The CDR3 DNA is TGCGCCAGCAGCTTGAACGTGTTCGGGACTGAAGCTTTCTTT. It is translated as CASSLNVFGTEAFF. The entire variable domain, with the rest obtained from reference TRBV5-1 and TRBJ1-1, is as follows: KAGVTQTPRYLIKTRGQQVTLSCSPISGHRSVSWYQQTPGQGLQFLFEYFSETQRNKGNFPGRFSGRQFSNSRSEMNVSTLELGDSALYLCASSLNVFGTEAFFGQGTRLTVV.

This CDR3 reads CASSPPGQGIYGYTF. In DNA form, the CDR3 reads TGTGCCAGCAGTCCTCCGGGACAGGGGATCTATGGCTACACCTTC. The chain employs TRBV6-5 and TRBJ1-2; TRBD1 matches 10 bases. The CDR3 loop spans 15 amino acids. With V trimmed by 5 bases and J by 4 bases, 7 bases remained unmatched. Germline-derived CDR1 and CDR2 are MNHEY and SVGAGI.

The chain combines TRBV7-9 with TRBJ2-4; D possibly corresponds to TRBD1 (6 bases). Trimming pared 5 bases from V and 3 bases from J, leaving 14 bases between. Germline CDR1 is SEHNR and CDR2 is FQNEAQ (reference sequence). The CDR3 is 15 amino acids. This chain's CDR3 is CASSLVQGDKNIQYF. CDR3 nucleotides: TGTGCCAGCAGCCTCGTACAGGGAGACAAAAACATTCAGTACTTC.

V usage is TRBV19 and J usage is TRBJ2-7, with 13 bases aligning to TRBD2. CDR1 is LNHDA, CDR2 SQIVND, per germline (reference sequence). V was clipped by 5 bases and J by 7 bases; unmatched bases: 8. The CDR3 totals 15 residues. The CDR3 region is CASSFGTSGISEQYF. CDR3 DNA sequence: TGTGCCAGTAGTTTCGGGACTAGCGGGATTAGTGAGCAGTACTTC.

Only one count was recorded for this clone. The rearrangement links TRBV27 to TRBJ2-2; 8 bases line up with TRBD1. This CDR3 region has 16 residues. Germline assignment: CDR1 MNHEY and CDR2 SMNVEV (reference sequence). J lost 3 bases, V lost 5 bases, and 8 bases had no gene match. In DNA form, the CDR3 reads TGTGCCAGCAGTCTTCGGACAGGGAAGGACACCGGGGAGCTGTTTTTT. Encoded protein: CASSLRTGKDTGELFF.

The V and J genes are TRBV18 and TRBJ2-3; 8 bases fit TRBD2. Germline CDR1 is KGHSH and CDR2 is LQKENI. The CDR3 length is 15 residues. V shed 2 bases, J shed 1 base, and the junction held 2 bases outside the gene matches. CDR3 residues: CASSPIAGRTDTQYF. The CDR3 DNA sequence: TGTGCCAGCTCACCAATAGCGGGGCGCACAGATACGCAGTATTTT.

This chain uses TRBV6-6 with TRBJ2-5, with 7 bases aligning to TRBD2. Trimming took 6 bases from V and 1 from J; bases not matched to a gene: 11. The CDR3 runs 16 residues. Germline-derived CDR1 and CDR2 are MNHNY and SVGAGI (reference sequence). The CDR3 region has the DNA TGTGCCAGCAGCACGGGACTAACCCCTCTCCAAGAGACCCAGTACTTC. Residues: CASSTGLTPLQETQYF.

This chain uses TRBV4-2 with TRBJ2-3; tentative D call: TRBD1 (5 bases). The CDR3 runs 17 residues. CDR1 and CDR2 (germline): LGHNA, YNFKEQ. The ends were cut back, 4 bases at V and 2 bases at J, with 19 bases in the middle. In DNA, the CDR3 is TGTGCCAGCAGCCTCGACTCCTCCGGACACCTCACAGATACGCAGTATTTT. Its translation is CASSLDSSGHLTDTQYF.

CDR3 sequence reads: CSVHRTGGETQYF. The CDR3 DNA follows: TGCAGCGTTCACCGGACAGGGGGAGAGACCCAGTACTTC. V usage is TRBV29-1 and J usage is TRBJ2-5; 10 bases are a match to TRBD1. The CDR3 is 13 amino acids. Trimming at V came to 5 bases and at J to 4 bases, leaving 4 bases not matched to a gene. Germline-derived CDR1 and CDR2 are SQVTM and ANQGSEA.

In DNA, the CDR3 is TGTGCCAGCCCGGGACATAAGAACACTGAAGCTTTCTTT. This sequence encodes CASPGHKNTEAFF. The V and J genes are TRBV2 and TRBJ1-1, with D perhaps matching TRBD1 (6 bases). The germline gives CDR1 SNHLY, CDR2 FYNNEI. The V end lost 8 bases, the J end lost 1 base, and 11 bases lay between the germline ends. The CDR3 loop spans 13 amino acids.

This rearrangement joins TRBV7-6 to TRBJ2-1; D is possibly TRBD1 (6 bases). In germline, CDR1 is SGHVS, CDR2 FNYEAQ. With 4 bases removed from V and 0 bases from J, the gap between germline ends came to 13 bases. CDR3 length: 16 amino acids. The CDR3 bases are TGTGCCAGCAGCTCCATGAGGGGGAGCTCCTACAATGAGCAGTTCTTC. Translation gives CASSSMRGSSYNEQFF.

Only a few counts were recorded for this clone. The chain recombines TRBV9 with TRBJ2-1; perhaps TRBD2 as D (5 bases). The CDR3 sequence is 14 residues long. Germline lookup yields CDR1 SGDLS and CDR2 YYNGEE. The V end lost 3 bases, the J end lost 0 bases, and 7 bases lay between the germline ends. CDR3 sequence: CASSGRVSYNEQFF. For the CDR3, the DNA is TGTGCCAGCAGCGGGCGGGTCTCCTACAATGAGCAGTTCTTC.

This clone was recorded only once. The chain is built from TRBV6-6 and TRBJ2-1; 11 bases align to TRBD2. This CDR3 is built from 15 residues. CDR1 and CDR2 from the germline V gene are MNHNY and SVGAGI (reference sequence). V lost 6 bases and J lost 7; bases outside the gene matches: 8. The CDR3 sequence: CASSTPSGRSNEQFF. CDR3 sequence (DNA): TGTGCCAGCAGCACTCCTAGCGGGAGGTCTAATGAGCAGTTCTTC.

This chain connects TRBV27 to TRBJ2-4, with D possibly being TRBD2 (7 bases). Germline CDR1 is MNHEY and CDR2 is SMNVEV (reference sequence). Trimming removed 8 bases from V and 3 bases from J, with 23 bases in between. The length of the CDR3 is 17 residues. The CDR3 nucleotides read TGTGCCAGCGGGGCGGCGGGGGCCGCGGGGAGCAAAAACATTCAGTACTTC. Translation gives CASGAAGAAGSKNIQYF.

The CDR3 protein is CATSRVGLRGKDGYTF. The CDR3 DNA sequence: TGTGCCACCAGCAGAGTGGGACTTAGGGGCAAAGATGGCTACACCTTC. The chain employs TRBV15 and TRBJ1-2; D possibly corresponds to TRBD1 (5 bases). Trimming cost V 1 base and J 6 bases, with 18 bases left between them. CDR1 and CDR2 from the germline V gene are LNHNV and YYDKDF (reference sequence). This CDR3 is 16 amino acids long.

This clone was found a few times. J is TRBJ2-1 and V is TRBV5-5; D is unclear. Germline-derived CDR1 and CDR2 are SGHKS and YYEKEE (reference sequence). The ends were cut back, 2 bases at V and 9 bases at J, with 12 bases in the middle. The CDR3 sequence is 13 residues long. The CDR3 is CASSLSPSIEQFF. DNA of the CDR3: TGTGCCAGCAGCTTAAGCCCCTCAATTGAGCAGTTCTTC. Looking up the rest from reference TRBV5-5 and TRBJ2-1 gives the full variable domain: DAGVTQSPTHLIKTRGQQVTLRCSPISGHKSVSWYQQVLGQGPQFIFQYYEKEERGRGNFPDRFSARQFPNYSSELNVNALLLGDSALYLCASSLSPSIEQFFGPGTRLTVL.

This chain links TRBV2 with TRBJ2-7; TRBD2 matches at 7 bases. V trimming: 2 bases; J trimming: 3 bases; junction bases outside the gene matches: 4. The germline V gene has CDR1 SNHLY and CDR2 FYNNEI. The length of the CDR3 is 14 residues. The CDR3 loop reads CASSEREGLYEQYF. CDR3 nucleotides: TGTGCCAGCAGTGAAAGGGAGGGACTCTACGAGCAGTACTTC.

This chain connects TRBV18 to TRBJ1-5; tentative D call: TRBD1 (5 bases). Trimming cost V 2 bases and J 13 bases, with 12 bases left between them. The germline CDR1 and CDR2 sequences are KGHSH and LQKENI. The CDR3 is made up of 12 amino acids. The CDR3 DNA follows: TGTGCCAGCTCACCAGGGCTCACAGGACAGCATTTT. Translation gives CASSPGLTGQHF.

This clone has just a few counts. The V gene is TRBV5-1, the J gene TRBJ1-4; D call uncertain. V lost 1 base to trimming and J lost 3 bases, with 10 bases between them. The CDR3 sequence is 15 residues long. Per germline, CDR1 SGHRS and CDR2 YFSETQ. The CDR3 sequence: CASSLRSGSNEKLFF. In DNA, the CDR3 is TGCGCCAGCAGCTTGAGGTCGGGATCTAATGAAAAACTGTTTTTT.

This clone was observed a handful of times. The rearrangement uses TRBV2 and TRBJ2-5; TRBD1 aligns across 7 bases. The CDR3 covers 13 residues. Germline CDR1 and CDR2: SNHLY and FYNNEI. The ends lost 5 bases at V and 5 bases at J; junction bases unmatched: 5. CDR3 bases: TGTGCCAGCAGTTCCCTCAGGGGGGAGACCCAGTACTTC. Protein: CASSSLRGETQYF.

This clone was seen just once. This chain joins TRBV11-1 and TRBJ2-5, with D possibly TRBD2 on 5 matching bases. V lost 2 bases, J lost 2 bases, and 9 bases lay in between. CDR1 is SGHAT, CDR2 FQDESV, per germline (reference sequence). CDR3 length: 14 amino acids. The CDR3 reads CASSLNEGQETQYF. The CDR3 DNA reads TGTGCCAGCAGCTTAAACGAGGGACAAGAGACCCAGTACTTC.

A few counts support this clone. The chain combines TRBV29-1 with TRBJ1-2; 8 positions agree with TRBD1. V trimming: 7 bases; J trimming: 1 base; junction bases outside the gene matches: 5. The CDR3 has 13 amino acids. Per germline, CDR1 SQVTM and CDR2 ANQGSEA. The DNA of the CDR3 is TGCAGCGCTTCGACAGGGGATAACTATGGCTACACCTTC. Amino acid sequence: CSASTGDNYGYTF.

The V and J genes are TRBV27 and TRBJ2-3; TRBD2 aligns across 9 bases. With V trimmed by 1 base and J by 2 bases, 4 bases remained unmatched. The CDR3 is 16 amino acids. From germline, CDR1 is MNHEY and CDR2 SMNVEV (reference sequence). The CDR3 DNA follows: TGTGCCAGCAGTTTATATCTAGCGGGGCCCACAGATACGCAGTATTTT. Residues: CASSLYLAGPTDTQYF.

J is TRBJ2-1 and V is TRBV5-1; D perhaps matches TRBD1 (5 bases). The CDR3 length is 15 residues. Germline assignment: CDR1 SGHRS and CDR2 YFSETQ. The ends were cut back, 0 bases at V and 6 bases at J, with 13 bases in the middle. Written as DNA, the CDR3 is TGCGCCAGCAGCTTGGCCCCAGGGATCAGCAATGAGCAGTTCTTC. It encodes CASSLAPGISNEQFF.

J is TRBJ1-6 and V is TRBV29-1; 7 bases map to TRBD1. The V segment lost 8 bases and the J segment 8 bases; nucleotides outside the gene matches: 9. Per the germline V gene, CDR1 is SQVTM and CDR2 is ANQGSEA. The CDR3 totals 13 residues. The CDR3 is CSIYRGRDSPLHF. CDR3 DNA sequence: TGCAGCATATACAGGGGACGGGATTCACCCCTCCACTTT.